The next 29 T cell receptor beta chains were all read from a single sample in a study of human CD8 memory T cell subsets. Sequencing libraries of TCR beta were made by UMI-labeled 5' RACE. TCRdb reprocessed the 5' RACE reads and keeps a single row for each CDR3 protein, giving no DNA. The sample data list about 20,000 distinct CDR3 sequences. Material: CD8+ T cells from PBMCs. Receptors were obtained from a human donor in good health.

V gene TRBV7-9 combines with J gene TRBJ2-3; TCRdb's D call of TRBD2 is untestable without DNA. This CDR3 comprises 16 residues. Germline-derived CDR1 and CDR2 are SEHNR and FQNEAQ (reference sequence). CDR3 loop: CASSSLAGGPTDTQYF.

The V gene is TRBV6-2 or TRBV6-3, the J gene TRBJ2-7; the TCRdb D gene call, TRBD2, has no DNA to confirm it. The CDR3 has 15 residues. In germline, CDR1 is MNHEY, CDR2 SVGEGT. CDR3 sequence: CASSLGRLIPYEQYF.

The chain recombines TRBV6-6 with TRBJ1-4; TCRdb proposes TRBD1, but this gene call is untestable without DNA. In germline, CDR1 is MNHNY, CDR2 SVGAGI (reference sequence). CDR3 length equals 15 residues. Here the CDR3 reads CASTREGQGEEKLFF.

V gene TRBV24-1 combines with J gene TRBJ2-1; TCRdb picks TRBD1, but there is no DNA to check that call. The CDR3 runs 16 residues. Germline loops: CDR1 KGHDR, CDR2 SFDVKD. The CDR3 spells CATSDLTGGENNEQFF.

The CDR3 here is CASSPEGYASYNEQFF. The chain recombines TRBV14 with TRBJ2-1; TCRdb picks TRBD2, but there is no DNA to check that call. There are 16 residues in the CDR3. Per the germline V gene, CDR1 is SGHDN and CDR2 is FVKESK.

The rearrangement uses TRBV7-9 and TRBJ1-2. The germline CDR1 and CDR2 sequences are SEHNR and FQNEAQ (reference sequence). The CDR3 totals 13 residues. CDR3 sequence: CASSYDNDYGYTF.

The genes are TRBV12-3 or TRBV12-4 and TRBJ2-1; TCRdb designates TRBD2, a call that cannot be tested without DNA. This CDR3 has 12 amino acids. CDR3 region: CASSFSRAEQFF.

V usage is TRBV2 and J usage is TRBJ2-7; TCRdb designates TRBD1, a call that cannot be tested without DNA. The germline V gene has CDR1 SNHLY and CDR2 FYNNEI. CDR3 length: 14 amino acids. CDR3 residues: CASSGDGSGAEQYF.

This chain joins TRBV13 and TRBJ1-2; lacking DNA, the TRBD1 call made by TCRdb goes unchecked. This CDR3 comprises 15 residues. Looked up from germline, CDR1 is PRHDT and CDR2 is FYEKMQ (reference sequence). The CDR3 protein is CASSFADGTGGGYTF.

V usage is TRBV11-2 and J usage is TRBJ1-1. Germline V gene data show CDR1 as SGHAT and CDR2 as FQNNGV. This CDR3 comprises 15 residues. The CDR3 region is CASSLTQRGMTEAFF.

V gene TRBV13 combines with J gene TRBJ2-2. Germline V lookup: CDR1 PRHDT, CDR2 FYEKMQ (reference sequence). The CDR3 length is 17 residues. Here the CDR3 reads CASSLLDGTSNTGELFF.

The chain couples TRBV3-1 to TRBJ2-1; TCRdb calls TRBD1, which cannot be checked without DNA. The CDR3 covers 14 residues. Germline CDR1 is LGHDT and CDR2 is YNNKEL (reference sequence). The CDR3 protein is CASWDSETYNEQFF.

The rearrangement links TRBV7-2 to TRBJ1-2; as DNA is missing, the TRBD1 call by TCRdb cannot be tested. This CDR3 is built from 15 residues. Germline V gene sequence: CDR1 SGHTA, CDR2 FQGNSA. Here the CDR3 reads CASSPGAGGGYGYTF.

This sequence joins TRBV12-3 or TRBV12-4 and TRBJ1-1; checking the TCRdb D call of TRBD1 is not possible without DNA. The CDR3 has 15 residues. CDR3 sequence reads: CASSDPGQGNTEAFF.

The chain links TRBV7-7 to TRBJ2-2. The germline V gene encodes CDR1 SSHAT and CDR2 FNYEAQ (reference sequence). The CDR3 is 16 amino acids. CDR3: CASSSGVNNPTGELFF.

The chain combines TRBV30 with TRBJ2-1; TCRdb's D gene call, TRBD2, goes unchecked for lack of DNA. This CDR3 has 12 residues. Germline V CDR1 and CDR2: GTSNPN, SVGIG (reference sequence). CDR3 sequence reads: CAFSGGRDEQFF.

This rearrangement joins TRBV4-1 to TRBJ2-1; the TCRdb call, TRBD1, lacks DNA for checking. The germline V gene has CDR1 MGHRA and CDR2 YSYEKL. CDR3 size: 15 residues. Here the CDR3 reads CASSHRQGNYNEQFF.

The chain links TRBV9 to TRBJ2-2. The CDR3 length is 13 residues. Germline CDR1 and CDR2: SGDLS and YYNGEE. CDR3 in amino acids: CASSVFGVGELFF.

This clonotype is classed as medium-sized (0.01 to 0.1%) by frequency. The gene calls are TRBV28 and TRBJ2-1; TCRdb's assignment of TRBD2 cannot be checked, as there is no DNA. Germline CDR1 and CDR2: MDHEN and SYDVKM. This CDR3 is built from 15 residues. The CDR3 here is CATFSPTKTYNEQFF.

The chain carries TRBV5-6 and TRBJ1-2; checking the TCRdb D call of TRBD1 is not possible without DNA. The CDR3 has 18 residues. Germline CDR1 SGHDT, CDR2 YYEEEE. CDR3 residues: CASSLDRDKGERLNGYTF. The full variable domain, its missing parts supplied by reference TRBV5-6 and TRBJ1-2, is DAGVTQSPTHLIKTRGQQVTLRCSPKSGHDTVSWYQQALGQGPQFIFQYYEEEERQRGNFPDRFSGHQFPNYSSELNVNALLLGDSALYLCASSLDRDKGERLNGYTFGSGTRLTVV.

The chain is built from TRBV20-1 and TRBJ1-1; TCRdb lists TRBD1, though no DNA is available to test this call. Germline loops: CDR1 DFQATT, CDR2 SNEGSKA (reference sequence). The CDR3 runs to 11 residues. CDR3 sequence reads: CSVRRGTEAFF.

The chain has TRBV7-2 and TRBJ2-1; TCRdb calls TRBD2, which cannot be checked without DNA. The CDR3 is 17 amino acids. Germline V gene data show CDR1 as SGHTA and CDR2 as FQGNSA. The CDR3 reads CASSSRGAFSSYNEQFF. Full variable domain (outside the CDR3, taken from reference TRBV7-2 and TRBJ2-1): GAGVSQSPSNKVTEKGKDVELRCDPISGHTALYWYRQSLGQGLEFLIYFQGNSAPDKSGLPSDRFSAERTGGSVSTLTIQRTQQEDSAVYLCASSSRGAFSSYNEQFFGPGTRLTVL.

The chain employs TRBV20-1 and TRBJ1-2; TCRdb selects TRBD1, and the lack of DNA leaves this call unchecked. CDR1 and CDR2 (germline): DFQATT, SNEGSKA (reference sequence). The CDR3 has 13 amino acids. The CDR3 sequence is CSANPWEDYGYTF.

V gene TRBV3-1 combines with J gene TRBJ1-2. This CDR3 is 12 amino acids long. Looked up from germline, CDR1 is LGHDT and CDR2 is YNNKEL (reference sequence). The CDR3 protein is CASSGVDYGYTF.

The chain couples TRBV15 to TRBJ2-7; as DNA is missing, the TRBD1 call by TCRdb cannot be tested. CDR3 size: 13 residues. The germline CDR1 and CDR2 sequences are LNHNV and YYDKDF (reference sequence). This CDR3 is CATSRDLRGEQYF.

The chain links TRBV12-3 or TRBV12-4 to TRBJ2-7; TCRdb selects TRBD1, and the lack of DNA leaves this call unchecked. The CDR3 contains 13 residues. This CDR3 is CASSLGGNYEQYF.

Judged by frequency, this clonotype is medium-sized (0.01 to 0.1%). The chain has TRBV7-9 and TRBJ2-3. The germline V gene has CDR1 SEHNR and CDR2 FQNEAQ (reference sequence). The CDR3 runs to 12 residues. CDR3 in amino acids: CASSSFTDTQYF.

The chain's CDR3 is CASSFISMAAGGWETQYF. V gene TRBV7-9 combines with J gene TRBJ2-5; the D call of TRBD1 rests on TCRdb alone, since no DNA is present to check it. Germline assignment: CDR1 SEHNR and CDR2 FQNEAQ (reference sequence). This CDR3 contains 18 residues.

The CDR3 is CASSQATGTGNTGELFF. J is TRBJ2-2 and V is TRBV3-1; TCRdb's D gene call, TRBD1, goes unchecked for lack of DNA. The CDR3 loop spans 17 amino acids. Germline CDR1 reads LGHDT; CDR2 reads YNNKEL (reference sequence).